The clone carrying this T cell receptor (beta chain) was detected only once. No antigen is known for it. This may be a read error: a much more frequent sequence differs by one nucleotide. Three rounds of nested PCR, following a modified ARM-PCR protocol, produced the TCRbeta library. MiXCR was run by TCRdb on the multiplex PCR reads, yielding one entry per CDR3 protein. The sample carries more than 85,000 distinct CDR3 sequences, roughly two thirds recorded once. The source of the sample is a study of tumor and adjacent non-tumor tissue in lung cancer. The overall study: The cohort had around twelve adenocarcinoma, 2 squamous cell and 1 small cell patients. Aged roughly 30 to 76 years, patients included about 11 men and about 5 women with stage I to III disease. Notes on the study in general: Significantly higher TCR diversity was found in tumor than normal lung. Tumor repertoires had a smaller top 100 clone share than normal lung.

The template was RNA from unsorted bulk tissue. More than 3 cm separated this lung sample from the edge of the tumor. The material sequenced was distant non-tumor lung tissue. This sequence was found in a man in his 60s with non-small cell lung cancer.

DNA of the CDR3: TGTGCCAGCAGCCGACAGGTGAAAACTGAAGCTTTCTTT. Translating gives CASSRQVKTEAFF. The chain links TRBV13 to TRBJ1-1, with D tentatively TRBD1 (6 bases). Germline V gene lookup returns CDR1 PRHDT and CDR2 FYEKMQ (reference sequence). CDR3 length equals 13 residues.